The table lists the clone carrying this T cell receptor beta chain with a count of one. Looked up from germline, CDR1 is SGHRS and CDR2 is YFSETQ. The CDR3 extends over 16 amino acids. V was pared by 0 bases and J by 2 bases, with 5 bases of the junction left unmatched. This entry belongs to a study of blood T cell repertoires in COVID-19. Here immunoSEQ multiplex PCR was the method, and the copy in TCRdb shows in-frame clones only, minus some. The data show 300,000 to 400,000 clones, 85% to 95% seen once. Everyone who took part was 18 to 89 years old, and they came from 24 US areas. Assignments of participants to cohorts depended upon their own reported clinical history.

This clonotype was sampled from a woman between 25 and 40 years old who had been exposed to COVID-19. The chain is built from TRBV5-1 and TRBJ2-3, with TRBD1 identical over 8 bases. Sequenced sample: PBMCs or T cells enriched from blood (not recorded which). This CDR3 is CASSLDGQGLTDTQYF. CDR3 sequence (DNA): TGCGCCAGCAGCTTGGACGGACAGGGACTCACAGATACGCAGTATTTT.